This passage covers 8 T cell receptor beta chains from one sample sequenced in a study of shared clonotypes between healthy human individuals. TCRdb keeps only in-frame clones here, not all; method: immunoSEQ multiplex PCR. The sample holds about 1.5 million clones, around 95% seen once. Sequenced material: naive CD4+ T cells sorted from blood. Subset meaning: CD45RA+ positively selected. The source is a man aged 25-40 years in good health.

This CDR3 reads CASMGTMTGGEKLFF. The CDR3 DNA is TGTGCCAGCATGGGTACGATGACAGGGGGCGAAAAACTGTTTTTT. The chain combines TRBV6-1 with TRBJ1-4, with TRBD1 matching over 10 bases. Germline CDR1 MNHNS, CDR2 SASEGT. V lost 7 bases to trimming and J lost 8 bases; unmatched junction nucleotides: 10. The length of the CDR3 is 15 residues.

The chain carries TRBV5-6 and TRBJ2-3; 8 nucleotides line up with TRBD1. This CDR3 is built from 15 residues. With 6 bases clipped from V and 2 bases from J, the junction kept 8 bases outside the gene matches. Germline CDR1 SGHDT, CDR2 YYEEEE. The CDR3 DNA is TGTGCCAGCATCCTGACAGGGGCCTACACAGATACGCAGTATTTT. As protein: CASILTGAYTDTQYF. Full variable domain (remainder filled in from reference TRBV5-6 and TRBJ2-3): DAGVTQSPTHLIKTRGQQVTLRCSPKSGHDTVSWYQQALGQGPQFIFQYYEEEERQRGNFPDRFSGHQFPNYSSELNVNALLLGDSALYLCASILTGAYTDTQYFGPGTRLTVL.

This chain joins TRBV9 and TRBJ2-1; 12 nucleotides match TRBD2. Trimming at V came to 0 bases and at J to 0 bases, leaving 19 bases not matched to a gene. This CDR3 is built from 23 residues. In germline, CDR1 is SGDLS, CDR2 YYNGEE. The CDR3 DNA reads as TGTGCCAGCAGCGTAGAAGGGATCGGGGGACTAGCGGGCCCCGTGAGCTCCTACAATGAGCAGTTCTTC. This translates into CASSVEGIGGLAGPVSSYNEQFF.

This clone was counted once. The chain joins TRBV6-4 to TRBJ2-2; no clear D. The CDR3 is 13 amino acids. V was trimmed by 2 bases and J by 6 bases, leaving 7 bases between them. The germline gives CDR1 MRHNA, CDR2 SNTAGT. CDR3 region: CASSDGGAGELFF. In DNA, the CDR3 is TGTGCCAGCAGTGACGGCGGCGCCGGGGAGCTGTTTTTT.

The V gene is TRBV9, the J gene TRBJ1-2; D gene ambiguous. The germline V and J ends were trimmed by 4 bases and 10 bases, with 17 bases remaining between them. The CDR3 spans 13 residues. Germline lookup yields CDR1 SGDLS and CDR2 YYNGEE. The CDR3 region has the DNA TGTGCCAGCAGCCCGCCCGGCGGGTATTCCTACACCTTC. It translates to CASSPPGGYSYTF.

The CDR3 is CASTTTSVGNEQFF. The CDR3 DNA follows: TGTGCCAGTACTACGACTAGCGTGGGGAATGAGCAGTTCTTC. The gene calls are TRBV6-1 and TRBJ2-1; 8 bases are shared with TRBD2. Germline lookup yields CDR1 MNHNS and CDR2 SASEGT. The ends lost 9 bases at V and 7 bases at J; junction bases unmatched: 11. CDR3 size: 14 residues.

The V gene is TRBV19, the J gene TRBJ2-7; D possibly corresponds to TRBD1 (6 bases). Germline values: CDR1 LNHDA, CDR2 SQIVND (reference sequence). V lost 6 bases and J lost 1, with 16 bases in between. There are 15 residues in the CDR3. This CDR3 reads CASSPQGGTSYEQYF. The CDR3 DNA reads TGTGCCAGTAGCCCACAGGGTGGGACGTCCTACGAGCAGTACTTC.

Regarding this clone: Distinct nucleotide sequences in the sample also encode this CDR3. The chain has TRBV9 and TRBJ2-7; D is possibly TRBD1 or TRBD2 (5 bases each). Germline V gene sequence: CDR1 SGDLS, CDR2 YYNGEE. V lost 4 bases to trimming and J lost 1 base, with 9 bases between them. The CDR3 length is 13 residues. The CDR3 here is CASSPGPSYEQYF. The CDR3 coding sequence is TGTGCCAGCAGCCCGGGGCCATCCTACGAGCAGTACTTC.